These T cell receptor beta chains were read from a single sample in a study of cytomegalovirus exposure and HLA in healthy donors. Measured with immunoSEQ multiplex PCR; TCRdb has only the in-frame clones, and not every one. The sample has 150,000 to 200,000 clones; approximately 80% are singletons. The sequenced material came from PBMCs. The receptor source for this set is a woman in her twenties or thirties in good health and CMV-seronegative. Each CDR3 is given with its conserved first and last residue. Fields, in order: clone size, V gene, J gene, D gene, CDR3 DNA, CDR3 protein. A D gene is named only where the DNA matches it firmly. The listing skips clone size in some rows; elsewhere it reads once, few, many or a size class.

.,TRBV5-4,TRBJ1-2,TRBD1,TGTGCCAGCAGCCGGGGACAGACTACCTATGGCTACACCTTC,CASSRGQTTYGYTF
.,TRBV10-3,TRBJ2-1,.,TGTGCCATCAGTGAGCCCAATCCCGACAGGCCCTACAATGAGCAGTTCTTC,CAISEPNPDRPYNEQFF
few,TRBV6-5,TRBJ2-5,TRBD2,TGTGCCAGCAGTTACTCCGGGACTAGCGGGGGGGAGACCCAGTACTTC,CASSYSGTSGGETQYF
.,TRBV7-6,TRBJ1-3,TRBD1,TGTGCCAGCGCCATTACAGGGGGCTCTGGAAACACCATATATTTT,CASAITGGSGNTIYF
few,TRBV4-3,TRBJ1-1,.,TGCGCCAGCAGCCAAGATTGGCAGGATGGAGGAGACACTGAAGCTTTCTTT,CASSQDWQDGGDTEAFF
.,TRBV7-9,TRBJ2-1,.,TGTGCCAGCAGCTTAATCCCAGGGGGGTACAATGAGCAGTTCTTC,CASSLIPGGYNEQFF
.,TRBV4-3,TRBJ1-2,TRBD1,TGCGCCAGCAGCCAAGATCTTGAGACAGGGCGCTATGGCTACACCTTC,CASSQDLETGRYGYTF
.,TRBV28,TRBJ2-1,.,TGTGCCAGCCTTGAGGGTTCGCGTAATGAGCAGTTCTTC,CASLEGSRNEQFF
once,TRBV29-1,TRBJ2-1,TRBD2,TGCAGCGCATCCTGGCCGGGAGGACGAGGCCGCTCCTACAATGAGCAGTTCTTC,CSASWPGGRGRSYNEQFF
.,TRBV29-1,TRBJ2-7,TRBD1,TGCAGCGTAACCGGACAGGGGGTGACTCCCTACGAGCAGTACTTC,CSVTGQGVTPYEQYF
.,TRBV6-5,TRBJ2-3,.,TGTGCCAGCAGTTACGAGGTGGGGCGGAGCACAGATACGCAGTATTTT,CASSYEVGRSTDTQYF
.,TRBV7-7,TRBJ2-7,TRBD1,TGTGCCAGCAGCTTAGTCGGCGGACAGGCCTCCTACGAGCAGTACTTC,CASSLVGGQASYEQYF
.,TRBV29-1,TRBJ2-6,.,TGCAGCGTCCTCCTCCCGGGTGGGGCCAACGTCCTGACTTTC,CSVLLPGGANVLTF
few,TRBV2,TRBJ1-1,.,TGTGCCAGCAAATATGGGGGGGAGGCCACTGAAGCTTTCTTT,CASKYGGEATEAFF
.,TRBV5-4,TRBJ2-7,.,TGTGCCAGCAGCGCGTGGACTGGCTACGAGCAGTACTTC,CASSAWTGYEQYF
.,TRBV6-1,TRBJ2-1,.,TGTGCCAGCAGTGAAGCTGGATGGGCCAATGCGCAGTTCTTC,CASSEAGWANAQFF
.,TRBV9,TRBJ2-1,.,TGTGCCAGCAGCGTAGAGGGAGATTCCTACAATGAGCAGTTCTTC,CASSVEGDSYNEQFF
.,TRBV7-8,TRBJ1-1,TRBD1,TGTGCCAGCAGCTTAGCGCTAGCAGGGGGCATAAAGGAGACTGAAGCTTTCTTT,CASSLALAGGIKETEAFF
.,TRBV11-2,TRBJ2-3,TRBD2,TGTGCCAGCGGGGGGGGACTAGGGACAGATACGCAGTATTTT,CASGGGLGTDTQYF
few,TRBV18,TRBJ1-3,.,TGTGCCAGCACCGCACTACCGCCGCGCCTTCGCTCTGGAAACACCATATATTTT,CASTALPPRLRSGNTIYF
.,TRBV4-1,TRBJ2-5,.,TGCGCCAGCAGCCAACAGGGGCTAGGGGTCCAAGAGACCCAGTACTTC,CASSQQGLGVQETQYF
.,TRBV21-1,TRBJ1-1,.,TGTGCCAGCAGCCCCCAGGGGGTGAACACTGAAGCTTTCTTT,CASSPQGVNTEAFF
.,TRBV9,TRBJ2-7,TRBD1,TGTGCCAGCAGCGCGGGACAGGGCGACTACGAGCAGTACTTC,CASSAGQGDYEQYF
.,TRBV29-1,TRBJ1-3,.,TGCAGCGTTGAGGGGAGTGCTATTGGGGCTGGAAACACCATATATTTT,CSVEGSAIGAGNTIYF
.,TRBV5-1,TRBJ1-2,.,TGCGCCAGCAGCTTGGATATTAGGGGGGGCTACACCTTC,CASSLDIRGGYTF
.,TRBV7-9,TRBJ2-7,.,TGTGCCAGCAGCTTAGCGGACAGACGGGCCGAGCAGTACTTC,CASSLADRRAEQYF
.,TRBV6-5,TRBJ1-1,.,TGTGCCAGCGGGGCTAACAGGGTGAGAGTCTCTGAAGCTTTCTTT,CASGANRVRVSEAFF
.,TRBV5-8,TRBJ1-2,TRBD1,TGTGCCAGCAGCCTAGTAGGACAGGGGGCTAACTATGGCTACACCTTC,CASSLVGQGANYGYTF
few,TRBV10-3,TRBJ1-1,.,TGTGCCTCCAGGAAGGGGCCGAACACTGAAGCTTTCTTT,CASRKGPNTEAFF
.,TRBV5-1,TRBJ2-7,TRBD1,TGCGCCAGCAGCTTCATGGGACAGGGTGGAGAGCAGTACTTC,CASSFMGQGGEQYF
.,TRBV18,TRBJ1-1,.,TGTGCCAGCTCACTCGGACATGGGGAAGCTTTCTTT,CASSLGHGEAFF
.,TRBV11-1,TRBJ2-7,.,TGTGCCAGCAGCTTAGACCTCGTACAGGGCTCCTACGAGCAGTACTTC,CASSLDLVQGSYEQYF
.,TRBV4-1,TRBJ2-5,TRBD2,TGCGCCAGCAGCCAAGATCTCGGCGGGAGGTTGGAGACCCAGTACTTC,CASSQDLGGRLETQYF
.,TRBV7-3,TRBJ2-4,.,TGTGCCAGCAGCTTGAACAGCGGAGAAAACATTCAGTACTTC,CASSLNSGENIQYF
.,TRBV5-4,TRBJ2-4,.,TGTGCCAGCAGCCCTACAGGGCGTCAAAGGGACATTCAGTACTTC,CASSPTGRQRDIQYF
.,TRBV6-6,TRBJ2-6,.,TGTGCCAGCAGCCCGACAGCCCCCTTTGGGGCCAACGTCCTGACTTTC,CASSPTAPFGANVLTF
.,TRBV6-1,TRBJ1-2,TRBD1,TGTGCCAGCAGTGAAGTCGCGGACAGGGTGAGCGGCTACACCTTC,CASSEVADRVSGYTF
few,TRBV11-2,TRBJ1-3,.,TGTGCCAGCAGCTTTAACAGTTACACCATATATTTT,CASSFNSYTIYF
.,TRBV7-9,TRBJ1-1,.,TGTGCCAGCAGCCGATGGACAGACACTGAAGCTTTCTTT,CASSRWTDTEAFF
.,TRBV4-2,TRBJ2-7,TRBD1,TGTGCCAGCAGCACAGGGACAGGGGCGCCCTACGAGCAGTACTTC,CASSTGTGAPYEQYF
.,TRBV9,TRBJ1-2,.,TGTGCCAGCAGTCGGGATAACTATGGCTACACCTTC,CASSRDNYGYTF
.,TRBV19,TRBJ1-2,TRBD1,TGTGCCAGTAGTATAATCGGGACAGAGTATGGCTACACCTTC,CASSIIGTEYGYTF
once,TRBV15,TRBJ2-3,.,TGTGCCACCAGCAGAGATTTGGAGGTAACTCGCACAGATACGCAGTATTTT,CATSRDLEVTRTDTQYF
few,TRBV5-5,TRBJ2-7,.,TGTGCCAGCAGCTTCTATTTTACAGGGTCCCTCAACTACGAGCAGTACTTC,CASSFYFTGSLNYEQYF
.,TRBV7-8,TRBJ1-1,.,TGTGCCAGCAGCTTAGCCGGACAGATGAACACTGAAGCTTTCTTT,CASSLAGQMNTEAFF
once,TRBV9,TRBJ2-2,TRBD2,TGTGCCAGCAGCGTAGTTTATGGGCTAGCGGGGAACACCGGGGAGCTGTTTTTT,CASSVVYGLAGNTGELFF
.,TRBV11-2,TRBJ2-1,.,TGTGCCAGCAGCTTTTCCGGGGACAATGAGCAGTTCTTC,CASSFSGDNEQFF
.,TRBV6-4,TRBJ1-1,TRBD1,TGTGCCAGTTCAAGGACAGGGAGGTCAGAAGCTTTCTTT,CASSRTGRSEAFF
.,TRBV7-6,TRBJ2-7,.,TGTGCCAGCAGCTTGAACAGCGGGACAGGTCCCTACGAGCAGTACTTC,CASSLNSGTGPYEQYF
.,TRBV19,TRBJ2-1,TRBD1,TGTGCCAGTAGTAAACAGGGGGCCGATAATGAGCAGTTCTTC,CASSKQGADNEQFF
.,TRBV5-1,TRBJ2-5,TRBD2,TGCGCCAGCAGCTTGGCGGGACTAGCGGGGGGAGGCCAAGAGACCCAGTACTTC,CASSLAGLAGGGQETQYF
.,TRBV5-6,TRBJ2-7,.,TGTGCCAGCAGCGTTATAAGCTCCTACGGGCAGTACTTC,CASSVISSYGQYF
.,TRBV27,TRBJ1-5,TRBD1,TGTGCCAGCAGTTTATCCGGGACAGGGAGCAATCAGCCCCAGCATTTT,CASSLSGTGSNQPQHF
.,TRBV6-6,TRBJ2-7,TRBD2,TGTGCCAGCATGGGGACTAGCGGGAGTGGCGTCTACGAGCAGTACTTC,CASMGTSGSGVYEQYF
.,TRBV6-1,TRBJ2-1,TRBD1,TGTGCCAGCAGTGATGGGACAGGGGCGTACAATGAGCAGTTCTTC,CASSDGTGAYNEQFF
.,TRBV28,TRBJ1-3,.,TGTGCCAGCAGTCCCCCCACAGGGTCAGCCTCTGGAAACACCATATATTTT,CASSPPTGSASGNTIYF
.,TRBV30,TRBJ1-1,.,TGTGCCTGGAGTACAGGTTGCAGTCCTTTCTTT,CAWSTGCSPFF
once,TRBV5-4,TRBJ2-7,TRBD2,TGTGCCAGCAGCTTCCCCCAAGGTGGGAGGGCCGTTTACGAGCAGTACTTC,CASSFPQGGRAVYEQYF